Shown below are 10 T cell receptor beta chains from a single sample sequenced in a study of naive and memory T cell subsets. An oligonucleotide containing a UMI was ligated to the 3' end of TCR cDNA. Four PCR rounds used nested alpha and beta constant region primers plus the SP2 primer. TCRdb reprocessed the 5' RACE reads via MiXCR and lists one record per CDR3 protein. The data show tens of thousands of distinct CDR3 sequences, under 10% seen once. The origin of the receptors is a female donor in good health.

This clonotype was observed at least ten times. CDR3 bases: TGCGCCAGCAGCGCGGGACAGATGAATGAGCAGTTCTTC. It specifies CASSAGQMNEQFF. The chain is built from TRBV5-1 and TRBJ2-1; possibly TRBD1 for D (7 bases). The V end was cut by 4 bases, the J end by 7 bases, with 12 bases between. The germline V gene has CDR1 SGHRS and CDR2 YFSETQ. The CDR3 is 13 residues long.

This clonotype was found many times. CDR3 nucleotides: TGTGCCAGCTCACGCGGACAGGGCGGGGAGACCCAGTACTTC. It encodes CASSRGQGGETQYF. The chain links TRBV18 to TRBJ2-5, with TRBD1 matching over 8 bases. J lost 5 bases, V lost 4 bases, and 6 bases had no gene match. CDR1 and CDR2 (germline): KGHSH, LQKENI. This CDR3 spans 14 amino acids.

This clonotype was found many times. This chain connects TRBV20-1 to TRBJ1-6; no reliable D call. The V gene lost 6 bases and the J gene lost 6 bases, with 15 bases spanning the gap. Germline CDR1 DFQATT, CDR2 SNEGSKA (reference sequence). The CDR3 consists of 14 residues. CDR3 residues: CSADRQVGNSPLHF. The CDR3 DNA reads TGCAGTGCCGACCGCCAAGTGGGTAATTCACCCCTCCACTTT.

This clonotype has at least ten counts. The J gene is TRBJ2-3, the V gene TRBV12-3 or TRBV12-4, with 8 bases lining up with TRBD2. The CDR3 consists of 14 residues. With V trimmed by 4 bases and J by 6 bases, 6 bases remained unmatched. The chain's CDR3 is CASSSWTSNDTQYF. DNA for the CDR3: TGTGCCAGCAGTTCTTGGACTAGCAACGATACGCAGTATTTT.

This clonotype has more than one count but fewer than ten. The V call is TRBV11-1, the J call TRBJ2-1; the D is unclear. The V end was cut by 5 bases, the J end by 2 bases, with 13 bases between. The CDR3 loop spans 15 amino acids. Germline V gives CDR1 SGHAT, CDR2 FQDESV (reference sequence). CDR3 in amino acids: CASSPRRWTYNEQFF. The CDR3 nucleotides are TGTGCCAGCAGCCCCCGACGGTGGACCTACAATGAGCAGTTCTTC.

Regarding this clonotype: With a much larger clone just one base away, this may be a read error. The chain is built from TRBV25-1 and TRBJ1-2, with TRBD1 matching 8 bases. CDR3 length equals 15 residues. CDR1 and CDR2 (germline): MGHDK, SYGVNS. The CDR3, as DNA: TGTGCCAGCAGTGGAGCCGGGACAGGAGAAAAGGGCTGCACCTTC. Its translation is CASSGAGTGEKGCTF.

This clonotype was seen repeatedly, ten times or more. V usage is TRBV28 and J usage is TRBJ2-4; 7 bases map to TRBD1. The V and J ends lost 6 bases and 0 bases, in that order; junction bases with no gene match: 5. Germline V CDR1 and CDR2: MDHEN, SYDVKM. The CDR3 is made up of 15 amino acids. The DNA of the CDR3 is TGTGCCAGCAGCGAGACAGGGTTAGCCAAAAACATTCAGTACTTC. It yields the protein CASSETGLAKNIQYF.

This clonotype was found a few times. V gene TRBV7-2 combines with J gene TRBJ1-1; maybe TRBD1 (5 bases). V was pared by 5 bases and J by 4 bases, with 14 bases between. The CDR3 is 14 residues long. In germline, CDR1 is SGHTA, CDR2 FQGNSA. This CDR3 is CASSATAGSTEAFF. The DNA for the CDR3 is TGTGCCAGCAGCGCGACAGCCGGGAGCACTGAAGCTTTCTTT.

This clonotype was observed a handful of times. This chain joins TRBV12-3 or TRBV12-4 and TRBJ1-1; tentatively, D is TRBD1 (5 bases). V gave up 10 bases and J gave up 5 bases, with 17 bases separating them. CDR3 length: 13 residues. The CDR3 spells CAIKQGVGTEAFF. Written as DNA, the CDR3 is TGTGCCATCAAGCAGGGAGTAGGAACTGAAGCTTTCTTT.

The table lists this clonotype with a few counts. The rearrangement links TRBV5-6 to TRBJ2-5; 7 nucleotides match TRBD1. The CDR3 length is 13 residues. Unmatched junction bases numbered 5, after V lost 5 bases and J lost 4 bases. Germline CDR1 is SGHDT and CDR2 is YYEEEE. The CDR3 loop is CASSRDSPETQYF. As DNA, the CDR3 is TGTGCCAGCAGTCGGGACAGCCCAGAGACCCAGTACTTC.